The present entry profiles one T cell receptor (beta chain) with its context. CDR1 MNHEY and CDR2 SMNVEV come from the germline V gene (reference sequence). The trim removed 5 bases at V and 1 base at J, leaving 6 bases unmatched. The CDR3 has 15 amino acids. These data belong to a study of blood T cell repertoires in COVID-19. Some clones are missing from TCRdb's copy, which holds only in-frame ones; the method was immunoSEQ multiplex PCR. This sample has 400,000 to 450,000 clones; roughly 89% occur once, and the top ten carry less than 0.95%. Sequences were obtained from peripheral blood. The receptor was isolated from a man between 18 and 29 years old with COVID-19, enrolled during active disease. The chain combines TRBV27 with TRBJ2-7, with 9 bases lining up with TRBD2. Written as DNA, the CDR3 is TGTGCCAGCAGTCGATCCGGACTAGCGTCCTACGAGCAGTACTTC. Amino acid sequence: CASSRSGLASYEQYF.